This T cell receptor beta chain was found in a study of blood T cell repertoires in COVID-19. With 6 bases clipped from V and 5 bases from J, the junction kept 8 bases outside the gene matches. Germline CDR1 is SGDLS and CDR2 is YYNGEE. The length of the CDR3 is 14 residues. Method: immunoSEQ multiplex PCR; TCRdb's copy keeps in-frame clones and lacks some. The profile shows around 180,000 clones, around 82% of them singletons. The gene calls are TRBV9 and TRBJ1-1; 9 bases match TRBD1. The specimen sequenced was peripheral blood. This receptor was obtained from an elderly woman with active or convalescent COVID-19. CDR3 sequence reads: CASNPQGARTEAFF. The CDR3 DNA reads as TGTGCCAGCAACCCACAGGGGGCGCGTACTGAAGCTTTCTTT. Complete variable domain (other parts from reference TRBV9 and TRBJ1-1): DSGVTQTPKHLITATGQRVTLRCSPRSGDLSVYWYQQSLDQGLQFLIQYYNGEERAKGNILERFSAQQFPDLHSELNLSSLELGDSALYFCASNPQGARTEAFFGQGTRLTVV.